This is a list of T cell receptor beta chains from one sample in a study of blood T cell repertoires in COVID-19. This table comes from immunoSEQ multiplex PCR, and its TCRdb copy is limited to in-frame clones, with some not included. The sample gives about 140,000 clones, 65% to 85% of which show up once; under 5% is in the top ten. Sequencing input: peripheral blood. The receptors stem from a woman aged 60-70 years with acute or convalescent COVID-19. The CDR3 runs from the conserved cysteine through the conserved F or W. Each record gives: J gene, V gene, D gene, clone size, CDR3 DNA, CDR3 protein. A D gene is named only where the DNA matches it firmly. The size entry is marked missing in some rows and otherwise reads once, few, many or a size class.

TRBJ2-7,TRBV13,TRBD2,-,TGTGCCAGCAGCATACTGACTAGCGGGAGGGCCTGGGGGGGCTACGAGCAGTACTTC,CASSILTSGRAWGGYEQYF
TRBJ2-5,TRBV2,-,-,TGTGCCAGCAGCCCCATTACAGGGAACCAAGAGACCCAGTACTTC,CASSPITGNQETQYF
TRBJ2-1,TRBV9,-,-,TGTGCCAGCAGCGTAGGGCAGGGGAGGGATGAGCAGTTCTTC,CASSVGQGRDEQFF
TRBJ2-5,TRBV4-1,TRBD2,few,TGCGCCAGCAGCCAAGCGCCCGGGGGGATGGAGACCCAGTACTTC,CASSQAPGGMETQYF
TRBJ1-1,TRBV11-2,-,-,TGTGCCAGCAGCTTAGGAACACCTCACACTGAAGCTTTCTTT,CASSLGTPHTEAFF
TRBJ1-1,TRBV3-1/TRBV3-2,-,-,TGTGCCAGCAGGCCTGTGGGGGCCACTGAAGCTTTCTTT,CASRPVGATEAFF
TRBJ2-5,TRBV5-1,TRBD1,-,TGCGCCAGCAGCCTACGACAGGGGGCGTCGGAGACCCAGTACTTC,CASSLRQGASETQYF
TRBJ2-7,TRBV7-8,TRBD2,-,TGTGCCAGCAGCCCCCGCCCTAGCGGGACCACCTACGAGCAGTACTTC,CASSPRPSGTTYEQYF
TRBJ2-2,TRBV28,-,-,TGTGCCAGCAAGATAGGTGACAGAGACACCGGGGAGCTGTTTTTT,CASKIGDRDTGELFF
TRBJ1-3,TRBV7-8,-,-,TGTGCCAGCAGCTTAGGAAACAGCCGGATATATTTT,CASSLGNSRIYF
TRBJ2-7,TRBV30,-,-,TGTGCCTGGTCTCAAGCGAACTCCTACGAGCAGTACTTC,CAWSQANSYEQYF
TRBJ2-7,TRBV5-5,TRBD2,few,TGTGCCAGCAGCTCTAGCGGGGGGAACTACGAGCAGTACTTC,CASSSSGGNYEQYF
TRBJ2-1,TRBV18,-,-,TGTGCCAGCTCACCCGCCCTGAGCTCCTACAATGAGCAGTTCTTC,CASSPALSSYNEQFF
TRBJ2-7,TRBV29-1,-,-,TGCAGCGTTGAGGGCAGTTCTCCCTACGAGCAGTACTTC,CSVEGSSPYEQYF
TRBJ2-7,TRBV29-1,TRBD1,-,TGCAGCGTTGGACAGGGTGGCGAGCAGTACTTC,CSVGQGGEQYF
TRBJ2-3,TRBV19,TRBD2,once,TGTGCCAGTAGTATAGATCTTAATAGAGCTAGCGGGGACCTCAGGGATACGCAGTATTTT,CASSIDLNRASGDLRDTQYF
TRBJ2-3,TRBV2,-,-,TGTGCCAGCAGATGGGCCTTGACAGATACGCAGTATTTT,CASRWALTDTQYF
TRBJ2-7,TRBV7-3,-,-,TGTGCCAGCAGCTGGGGACTGGGGTCTGAGCAGTACTTC,CASSWGLGSEQYF
TRBJ1-2,TRBV2,-,-,TGTGCCAGCAGTGAAGTCCAGGGAGGCTATGGCTACACCTTC,CASSEVQGGYGYTF
TRBJ2-2,TRBV5-4,TRBD1,-,TGTGCCAGCAGCCCAGCCCAGACAGGGGTCACCGGGGAGCTGTTTTTT,CASSPAQTGVTGELFF
TRBJ2-1,TRBV4-1,TRBD2,once,TGCGCCAGCAGCCAAGGACTAGCGGGAGCAAGAGAGCAGTTCTTC,CASSQGLAGAREQFF
TRBJ1-3,TRBV3-1/TRBV3-2,-,-,TGTGCCAGCAGACCAGGGCCTGGAAACACCATATATTTT,CASRPGPGNTIYF